This entry lists 16 T cell receptor beta chains sequenced from one sample in a study of blood T cell repertoires in COVID-19. Here immunoSEQ multiplex PCR was the method, and the copy in TCRdb shows in-frame clones only, minus some. The sample has around 440,000 clones; around 89% are singletons. Sample: peripheral blood. Receptors were obtained from a woman aged 50 to 60 with COVID-19, enrolled during active disease.

This clone occurred once. V and J are TRBV3-1 (or the pseudogene TRBV3-2) and TRBJ2-5, with unresolved D. Germline V lookup: CDR1 LGHDT, CDR2 YNNKEL (reference sequence). CDR3 size: 15 residues. The germline V and J ends were trimmed by 0 bases and 4 bases, with 12 bases remaining between them. CDR3 coding DNA: TGTGCCAGCAGCCAAGATCCAGGCAAAGGAGAGACCCAGTACTTC. Translating it yields CASSQDPGKGETQYF.

The V and J genes are TRBV19 and TRBJ2-4; 11 bases map to TRBD1. The CDR3 is 18 residues long. The junction had 8 bases not matched to a gene; V was cut back by 1 base and J by 3 bases. Germline V gene data show CDR1 as LNHDA and CDR2 as SQIVND (reference sequence). In DNA, the CDR3 is TGTGCCAGTAGTATAGGAACCGGGACAGGGGGACTCAAAAACATTCAGTACTTC. Translation: CASSIGTGTGGLKNIQYF.

Note on this clone: This likely stems from a read error, as it lies one base from a far larger clone. This specimen includes other DNA sequences encoding the same CDR3. The chain recombines TRBV5-1 with TRBJ1-1; 9 bases are shared with TRBD1. Germline assignment: CDR1 SGHRS and CDR2 YFSETQ. The CDR3 runs 14 residues. The J segment lost 1 base and the V segment lost 3 bases, leaving 1 base of the junction unmatched. In nucleotides, the CDR3 is TGCGCCAGCAGCTCGGGACAGGGGAACACTGAAGCTTTCTTT. Translating it yields CASSSGQGNTEAFF.

This clone was observed once. The chain employs TRBV2 and TRBJ2-2, with D unclear. CDR1 and CDR2 from the germline V gene are SNHLY and FYNNEI. Trimming shortened V by 2 bases and J by 3 bases, and 7 bases separated the two germline ends. The CDR3 is made up of 14 amino acids. The CDR3 coding sequence is TGTGCCAGCAGTGAACACAGTTACACCGGGGAGCTGTTTTTT. This gives the protein CASSEHSYTGELFF.

This clone was recorded once. Other DNA sequences within the sample encode an identical CDR3. The chain uses TRBV18 and TRBJ1-1, with a weak D call TRBD1 (6 bases). CDR1 is KGHSH and CDR2 is LQKENI in the germline V gene. The V end was cut by 6 bases, the J end by 5 bases, with 13 bases between. The CDR3 sequence is 13 residues long. CDR3 protein: CASSPQGGTEAFF. CDR3 nucleotide sequence: TGTGCCAGCTCCCCCCAAGGGGGAACTGAAGCTTTCTTT. Using reference TRBV18 and TRBJ1-1 for the parts outside the CDR3, the full variable domain is NAGVMQNPRHLVRRRGQEARLRCSPMKGHSHVYWYRQLPEEGLKFMVYLQKENIIDESGMPKERFSAEFPKEGPSILRIQQVVRGDSAAYFCASSPQGGTEAFFGQGTRLTVV.

This clone was observed a single time. This chain links TRBV13 with TRBJ1-1; D is undetermined. The CDR3 length is 14 residues. Germline values: CDR1 PRHDT, CDR2 FYEKMQ (reference sequence). V lost 5 bases, J lost 4 bases, and 14 bases lay in between. CDR3 DNA: TGTGCCAGCAGCCTAACCGGGAGGACCACTGAAGCTTTCTTT. Protein product: CASSLTGRTTEAFF.

This chain connects TRBV29-1 to TRBJ1-1; TRBD1 matches 7 bases. From germline, CDR1 is SQVTM and CDR2 ANQGSEA. This CDR3 region has 13 residues. Trimming cost V 7 bases and J 4 bases; bases outside gene matches: 9. This CDR3 reads CSGDRVGGTEAFF. In nucleotides, the CDR3 is TGCAGCGGGGACAGAGTGGGGGGCACTGAAGCTTTCTTT.

The rearrangement links TRBV7-2 to TRBJ1-2; TRBD1 aligns across 11 bases. This CDR3 has 16 amino acids. Germline V gives CDR1 SGHTA, CDR2 FQGNSA. Trimming at V came to 1 base and at J to 1 base, leaving 2 bases not matched to a gene. CDR3 in amino acids: CASSLGGQGGNYGYTF. The CDR3 DNA sequence: TGTGCCAGCAGCTTAGGGGGACAGGGGGGTAACTATGGCTACACCTTC.

This chain uses TRBV3-1 (or the pseudogene TRBV3-2) with TRBJ1-1; perhaps TRBD1 as D (5 bases). CDR3 length equals 13 residues. Germline V gives CDR1 LGHDT, CDR2 YNNKEL (reference sequence). The V gene lost 4 bases and the J gene lost 4 bases, with 10 bases spanning the gap. Here the CDR3 DNA reads TGTGCCAGCAGCCGTCAGGGTGGCACTGAAGCTTTCTTT. This encodes CASSRQGGTEAFF.

The chain recombines TRBV19 with TRBJ1-1; TRBD1 matches 7 bases. Germline loops: CDR1 LNHDA, CDR2 SQIVND (reference sequence). J was trimmed by 4 bases and V by 1 base; bases with no gene match: 3. The CDR3 contains 14 residues. The CDR3 is CASSIVSGGTEAFF. The CDR3 DNA reads TGTGCCAGTAGTATAGTATCAGGGGGCACTGAAGCTTTCTTT.

The chain has TRBV7-9 and TRBJ1-1; TRBD1 agrees at 7 bases. Germline V gene sequence: CDR1 SEHNR, CDR2 FQNEAQ (reference sequence). V shed 5 bases, J shed 1 base, and the junction held 10 bases outside the gene matches. There are 16 residues in the CDR3. The DNA of the CDR3 is TGTGCCAGCAGCCCCGCGGCGACAGGGCCGAACACTGAAGCTTTCTTT. Amino acid sequence: CASSPAATGPNTEAFF.

This clone was counted once. A junction end diverges from the germline sequence, so it may reflect a read error. The V call is TRBV18, the J call TRBJ1-2, with D maybe TRBD1 (6 bases). CDR1 is KGHSH and CDR2 is LQKENI in the germline V gene. There are 15 residues in the CDR3. In nucleotides, the CDR3 is TGTGCCAGCTCATCACCATTTCAGGGGAGCTATGGCTACACCTTC. As protein: CASSSPFQGSYGYTF.

The V call is TRBV5-1, the J call TRBJ2-7; D possibly corresponds to TRBD1 (6 bases). V was cut by 0 bases and J by 2 bases, with 12 bases left in between. The germline CDR1 and CDR2 sequences are SGHRS and YFSETQ. The CDR3 contains 15 residues. CDR3 sequence: CASSLDWQGTYEQYF. CDR3 in DNA: TGCGCCAGCAGCTTGGATTGGCAGGGGACCTACGAGCAGTACTTC.

The rearrangement joins TRBV2 to TRBJ1-2; 10 bases are a match to TRBD1. The CDR3 sequence is 15 residues long. V lost 3 bases and J lost 2; bases outside the gene matches: 3. Germline V gene lookup returns CDR1 SNHLY and CDR2 FYNNEI. CDR3 bases: TGTGCCAGCAGTGATAGGGGACAGGGGAACTATGGCTACACCTTC. Translated: CASSDRGQGNYGYTF.

The chain employs TRBV19 and TRBJ1-2; the D gene is possibly TRBD1 (5 bases). CDR1 and CDR2 (germline): LNHDA, SQIVND (reference sequence). V was clipped by 3 bases and J by 7 bases, with 21 bases between them. The CDR3 has 16 residues. CDR3 sequence reads: CASSIRPDSPVGGYTF. The DNA for the CDR3 is TGTGCCAGTAGTATTAGGCCCGACAGCCCGGTGGGTGGCTACACCTTC.

The chain couples TRBV5-6 to TRBJ2-5; TRBD1 might be the D (5 bases). The germline CDR1 and CDR2 sequences are SGHDT and YYEEEE. CDR3 length equals 15 residues. V was clipped by 2 bases and J by 6 bases, with 17 bases between them. The CDR3 bases are TGTGCCAGCAGCTTCGGTAGCTGGGGCTCGAAGACCCAGTACTTC. Translating gives CASSFGSWGSKTQYF.